These 29 T cell receptor beta chains originate from one sample sequenced in a study of cytomegalovirus exposure and HLA in healthy donors. This PCR relied on a set of 60 Vbeta primers and 13 Jbeta primers. Here immunoSEQ multiplex PCR was the method, and the copy in TCRdb shows in-frame clones only, minus some. The repertoire holds around 62,000 clones, with 75% as singletons. The source material was PBMCs. Receptors were obtained from a man in his fifties or sixties in good health and CMV-seropositive.

The V call is TRBV6-5, the J call TRBJ1-2; D not resolved. V was shortened by 3 bases and J by 4 bases, with 12 bases between the two germline ends. The length of the CDR3 is 14 residues. Germline values: CDR1 MNHEY, CDR2 SVGAGI. The DNA of the CDR3 is TGTGCCAGCAGTTATGGCTCCGGGATCTATGGCTACACCTTC. It is translated as CASSYGSGIYGYTF.

V gene TRBV5-1 combines with J gene TRBJ2-2; TRBD2 matches at 13 bases. Germline V gene data show CDR1 as SGHRS and CDR2 as YFSETQ. The CDR3 contains 17 residues. V dropped 0 bases and J dropped 6; count of bases not matched to a gene: 5. The CDR3 nucleotides are TGCGCCAGCAGCTTGGAGACTAGCGGGGGGCAGTCCGGGGAGCTGTTTTTT. This codes for CASSLETSGGQSGELFF.

The gene calls are TRBV5-6 and TRBJ2-3, with 9 bases aligning to TRBD1. Germline V gene data show CDR1 as SGHDT and CDR2 as YYEEEE. The CDR3 is made up of 15 amino acids. V was pared by 4 bases and J by 3 bases, with 6 bases of the junction left unmatched. In DNA form, the CDR3 reads TGTGCCAGCAGCGAAAACAGGGGGCCTACAGATACGCAGTATTTT. Translated: CASSENRGPTDTQYF.

The chain combines TRBV5-1 with TRBJ1-1; weak D call: TRBD1 (5 bases). The CDR3 extends over 13 amino acids. Germline CDR1 SGHRS, CDR2 YFSETQ. V was trimmed by 4 bases and J by 7 bases, leaving 14 bases between them. In DNA form, the CDR3 reads TGCGCCAGCAGCAAAGGCAGGGTTGGTGAAGCTTTCTTT. Protein product: CASSKGRVGEAFF.

The chain couples TRBV27 to TRBJ2-1, with 12 bases aligning to TRBD2. The CDR3 runs 17 residues. V was clipped by 5 bases and J by 4 bases; unmatched bases: 9. Germline V gene lookup returns CDR1 MNHEY and CDR2 SMNVEV (reference sequence). The DNA of the CDR3 is TGTGCCAGCAGTCCCCACGGACTAGCGGGACCATACAATGAGCAGTTCTTC. It specifies CASSPHGLAGPYNEQFF.

This sequence joins TRBV6-5 and TRBJ1-2, with a weak D call TRBD1 (6 bases). CDR3 length: 13 amino acids. With 5 bases removed from V and 5 bases from J, the gap between germline ends came to 12 bases. Germline-derived CDR1 and CDR2 are MNHEY and SVGAGI. The CDR3 DNA sequence: TGTGCCAGCAGTGTAGCAGGGGAGTATGGCTACACCTTC. Its protein product is CASSVAGEYGYTF.

This chain links TRBV10-1 with TRBJ1-1, with D tentatively TRBD1 (5 bases). This CDR3 has 13 residues. Germline V lookup: CDR1 WNHNN, CDR2 SYGVQD (reference sequence). Between the trimmed V and J ends, which lost 4 bases and 4 bases, there was a span of 10 bases. For the CDR3, the DNA is TGCGCCAGCAGTGCCGGGGGAGGCACTGAAGCTTTCTTT. Translation: CASSAGGGTEAFF.

The rearrangement joins TRBV6-4 to TRBJ1-1; no definite D call. The germline V gene has CDR1 MRHNA and CDR2 SNTAGT. This CDR3 has 12 amino acids. V lost 3 bases to trimming and J lost 11 bases, with 13 bases between them. The CDR3 DNA sequence: TGTGCCAGCAGTGATCCCCCTCTACCTGCTTTCTTT. It translates to CASSDPPLPAFF.

This sequence joins TRBV5-5 and TRBJ2-4, with 8 bases fitting TRBD1. CDR1 is SGHKS, CDR2 YYEKEE, per germline (reference sequence). J gave up 3 bases and V 4 bases, and 9 bases lay outside the gene matches. The CDR3 has 16 amino acids. The CDR3: CASSEGQGRIKNIQYF. The CDR3 bases are TGTGCCAGCAGCGAAGGACAGGGTCGTATCAAAAACATTCAGTACTTC. Full variable domain (missing parts from reference TRBV5-5 and TRBJ2-4): DAGVTQSPTHLIKTRGQQVTLRCSPISGHKSVSWYQQVLGQGPQFIFQYYEKEERGRGNFPDRFSARQFPNYSSELNVNALLLGDSALYLCASSEGQGRIKNIQYFGAGTRLSVL.

The genes are TRBV29-1 and TRBJ2-1; 8 nucleotides line up with TRBD1. The V segment lost 6 bases and the J segment 4 bases; nucleotides outside the gene matches: 8. Germline V gives CDR1 SQVTM, CDR2 ANQGSEA. The CDR3 totals 14 residues. CDR3 DNA: TGCAGCGTATGCAGGGGGACAGGATACAATGAGCAGTTCTTC. As protein: CSVCRGTGYNEQFF.

J is TRBJ1-2 and V is TRBV5-4, with 8 bases fitting TRBD1. The CDR3 sequence is 14 residues long. Germline V gene sequence: CDR1 SGHNT, CDR2 YYREEE (reference sequence). Germline trimming cut 1 base from V and 8 bases from J; bases unmatched to any gene: 7. This CDR3 is CASSLSDRGGGYTF. The CDR3 DNA reads TGTGCCAGCAGCTTGTCTGACAGGGGAGGAGGCTACACCTTC.

DNA of the CDR3: TGTGCCACCGCCTCCTATACGTATGAGCAGTTCTTC. It translates to CATASYTYEQFF. The chain couples TRBV11-3 to TRBJ2-1; no definite D call. The V gene's germline CDR1 is SGHNT and CDR2 YENEEA. The CDR3 contains 12 residues. The V gene lost 10 bases and the J gene lost 8 bases, with 15 bases spanning the gap.

The chain couples TRBV7-8 to TRBJ1-5; possible D gene TRBD1, 5 bases. Per the germline V gene, CDR1 is SGHVS and CDR2 is FQNEAQ. V lost 3 bases to trimming and J lost 3 bases, with 15 bases between them. CDR3 size: 16 residues. This CDR3 is CASSFRQGINNQPQHF. The CDR3 DNA follows: TGTGCCAGCAGCTTTCGGCAGGGAATAAACAATCAGCCCCAGCATTTT.

The chain uses TRBV27 and TRBJ1-1; 7 bases fit TRBD1. The CDR3 is 15 residues long. V was clipped by 7 bases and J by 8 bases; unmatched bases: 16. Germline lookup yields CDR1 MNHEY and CDR2 SMNVEV (reference sequence). Here the CDR3 DNA reads TGTGCCAGCACCCAATACAGGGACAGTTCAAGGGAAGCTTTCTTT. This sequence encodes CASTQYRDSSREAFF.

The chain combines TRBV5-8 with TRBJ2-1; 9 bases map to TRBD2. V lost 0 bases, J lost 6 bases, and 4 bases stayed unmatched. Germline CDR1 and CDR2: SGHTS and YDEGEE. The CDR3 contains 15 residues. The CDR3 nucleotides read TGTGCCAGCAGCTTGGCCAGCGGGAGGTTCAATGAGCAGTTCTTC. This gives the protein CASSLASGRFNEQFF. Full variable domain (outside the CDR3, taken from reference TRBV5-8 and TRBJ2-1): EAGVTQSPTHLIKTRGQQATLRCSPISGHTSVYWYQQALGLGLQFLLWYDEGEERNRGNFPPRFSGRQFPNYSSELNVNALELEDSALYLCASSLASGRFNEQFFGPGTRLTVL.

This clone was seen more than once but under ten times. The chain employs TRBV27 and TRBJ2-1, with D unclear. Trimming left V 9 bases short and J 0 bases short, with 9 bases between. This CDR3 region has 13 residues. Germline V gene lookup returns CDR1 MNHEY and CDR2 SMNVEV (reference sequence). The DNA of the CDR3 is TGTGCCAGTAGAATTAGCTCCTACAATGAGCAGTTCTTC. Its translation is CASRISSYNEQFF.

This clone was recorded a few times. This chain links TRBV14 with TRBJ2-7; maybe TRBD2 (5 bases). V dropped 4 bases and J dropped 6 bases, with 16 bases sitting between them. The CDR3 has 14 amino acids. Looked up from germline, CDR1 is SGHDN and CDR2 is FVKESK. The CDR3: CASSPLRGSGEQYF. CDR3 sequence (DNA): TGTGCCAGCAGCCCGCTACGGGGATCGGGCGAGCAGTACTTC.

The chain couples TRBV6-1 to TRBJ1-1; no clear D gene. From germline, CDR1 is MNHNS and CDR2 SASEGT. Trimming shortened V by 11 bases and J by 6 bases, and 19 bases separated the two germline ends. This CDR3 is 13 amino acids long. CDR3: CASSRGIGAEAFF. Written as DNA, the CDR3 is TGTGCCTCCAGTAGAGGGATAGGTGCTGAAGCTTTCTTT.

The V and J genes are TRBV11-3 and TRBJ1-2; D not resolved. Germline V lookup: CDR1 SGHNT, CDR2 YENEEA. This CDR3 spans 15 amino acids. Trimming shortened V by 1 base and J by 0 bases, and 9 bases separated the two germline ends. CDR3 protein: CASSLGGSPNYGYTF. CDR3 nucleotides: TGTGCCAGCAGCTTAGGAGGATCCCCTAACTATGGCTACACCTTC.

V and J are TRBV5-1 and TRBJ2-5, with 10 bases matching TRBD1. The J call may be wrong; the DNA end is better matched by TRBJ2-7. This CDR3 is built from 14 residues. The V gene's germline CDR1 is SGHRS and CDR2 YFSETQ. CDR3: CASSHGTGVHEQYF. The DNA of the CDR3 is TGCGCCAGCAGCCACGGGACAGGGGTCCACGAGCAGTACTTC.

V gene TRBV6-1 combines with J gene TRBJ2-7, with 9 positions matching TRBD2. Germline V gives CDR1 MNHNS, CDR2 SASEGT. V shed 6 bases, J shed 3 bases, and the junction held 9 bases outside the gene matches. This CDR3 spans 15 amino acids. The CDR3 sequence is CASRALAGVSYEQYF. DNA for the CDR3: TGTGCCAGCAGAGCACTAGCGGGTGTTAGCTACGAGCAGTACTTC.

J is TRBJ2-5 and V is TRBV7-9; 7 nucleotides agree with TRBD2. The junction had 16 bases not matched to a gene; V was cut back by 1 base and J by 5 bases. The CDR3 has 18 amino acids. In germline, CDR1 is SEHNR, CDR2 FQNEAQ (reference sequence). CDR3 region: CASSLVGPPPLGGETQYF. CDR3 sequence (DNA): TGTGCCAGCAGCTTAGTTGGTCCGCCTCCCCTGGGGGGGGAGACCCAGTACTTC.

The rearrangement uses TRBV6-1 and TRBJ1-6; 8 nucleotides line up with TRBD1. With 5 bases clipped from V and 9 bases from J, the junction kept 9 bases outside the gene matches. This CDR3 has 15 residues. Per the germline V gene, CDR1 is MNHNS and CDR2 is SASEGT. Here the CDR3 DNA reads TGTGCCAGCAGTACGGACAGGGCCGGTACTTCACCCCTCCACTTT. It translates to CASSTDRAGTSPLHF.

The chain recombines TRBV27 with TRBJ1-1, with 8 nucleotides matching TRBD1. Germline V CDR1 and CDR2: MNHEY, SMNVEV (reference sequence). Trimming at V came to 6 bases and at J to 1 base, leaving 10 bases not matched to a gene. The CDR3 runs 16 residues. The CDR3, as DNA: TGTGCCAGCAGACGACAGGGGACGTCGGGGAACACTGAAGCTTTCTTT. It yields the protein CASRRQGTSGNTEAFF.

There are a few counts of this clone. The rearrangement joins TRBV6-6 to TRBJ2-7; 10 bases are shared with TRBD1. The CDR3 sequence is 14 residues long. Trimming cost V 2 bases and J 6 bases; bases outside gene matches: 4. Germline CDR1 MNHNY, CDR2 SVGAGI (reference sequence). DNA of the CDR3: TGTGCCAGCAGTTACGGGGACAGGGGTGGCGAGCAGTACTTC. Its translation: CASSYGDRGGEQYF.

The sample holds a few counts of this clone. V gene TRBV6-1 combines with J gene TRBJ1-2, with D perhaps matching TRBD1 (6 bases). Germline-derived CDR1 and CDR2 are MNHNS and SASEGT. This CDR3 is 14 amino acids long. V dropped 3 bases and J dropped 8 bases, with 16 bases sitting between them. DNA of the CDR3: TGTGCCAGCAGTGATACAGGGCAACCGGGGGGCTACACCTTC. Residues: CASSDTGQPGGYTF.

This clone showed up just a few times. The V call is TRBV19, the J call TRBJ1-5; D perhaps matches TRBD1 (5 bases). The CDR3 contains 15 residues. Trimming removed 3 bases from V and 5 bases from J, with 14 bases in between. The germline gives CDR1 LNHDA, CDR2 SQIVND (reference sequence). The CDR3 is CASSMTENDHQPQHF. Here the CDR3 DNA reads TGTGCCAGTAGTATGACAGAGAACGATCATCAGCCCCAGCATTTT.

V usage is TRBV27 and J usage is TRBJ2-1; TRBD1 is a possible D gene (5 bases). This CDR3 contains 16 residues. From germline, CDR1 is MNHEY and CDR2 SMNVEV (reference sequence). The germline V and J ends were trimmed by 0 bases and 3 bases, with 12 bases remaining between them. For the CDR3, the DNA is TGTGCCAGCAGTTTATCTTCAGGGAAAATCTACAATGAGCAGTTCTTC. This translates into CASSLSSGKIYNEQFF.

This clone appeared once. The CDR3 is CASSLALIQGEAFF. The CDR3 DNA is TGTGCCAGCAGCTTGGCCCTAATACAGGGAGAAGCTTTCTTT. The genes are TRBV5-4 and TRBJ1-1, with D maybe TRBD1 (6 bases). V lost 0 bases, J lost 8 bases, and 14 bases lay in between. Germline V gene lookup returns CDR1 SGHNT and CDR2 YYREEE (reference sequence). The CDR3 spans 14 residues.